This is a list of T cell receptor beta chains from one sample in a study of CD8+CD57+ T cells in acquired aplastic anemia. Via MiXCR, TCRdb re-called the reads, giving one row per CDR3 protein. The repertoire holds about 58,000 distinct CDR3 sequences, with approximately 50% as singletons. The sample consisted of sorted CD4+, CD8+, or CD8+CD57+ T cells (not recorded which) from PBMCs. The source is a human donor with aplastic anemia. Both conserved end residues are part of each CDR3. D genes are given only for firm matches. Clone sizes are given selectively: once, few, many, or a class where the clone is expanded.

>TRBV7-9|.|TRBJ1-2|many
CASSLGGVSGYTF
TGTGCCAGCAGCTTGGGAGGGGTTTCTGGCTACACCTTC
>TRBV29-1|.|TRBJ1-2|.
CSVLTGSGYTF
TGCAGCGTCCTAACAGGGAGCGGCTACACCTTC
>TRBV4-1|TRBD1|TRBJ1-2|.
CASTQVEGANGYTF
TGCGCCAGCACCCAGGTGGAGGGGGCAAATGGCTACACCTTC
>TRBV10-2|TRBD2|TRBJ2-7|few
CASRRAGGQYEQYF
TGCGCCAGCAGAAGAGCGGGGGGGCAATACGAGCAGTACTTC
>TRBV6-1|TRBD1|TRBJ1-4|many
CASTSTGGGTNEKLFF
TGTGCCAGCACCTCGACAGGGGGAGGAACTAATGAAAAACTGTTTTTT
>TRBV7-9|.|TRBJ1-1|many
CASSTTRWGATEAFF
TGTGCCAGCAGCACCACTAGGTGGGGGGCCACTGAAGCTTTCTTT
>TRBV5-1|TRBD1|TRBJ2-7|once
CASSWTTGSPSEQYF
TGCGCCAGCAGCTGGACGACAGGGTCCCCTTCCGAGCAGTACTTC
>TRBV4-1|.|TRBJ1-5|many
CASSLSRGMGNQPQHF
TGCGCCAGCAGCCTATCACGGGGGATGGGCAATCAGCCCCAGCATTTT
>TRBV2|TRBD2|TRBJ2-3|.
CASSEGLGGLEDTQYF
TGTGCCAGCAGTGAGGGACTAGGGGGGCTTGAGGATACGCAGTATTTT
>TRBV12-3/TRBV12-4|.|TRBJ1-2|.
CASRPGGGIGYGYTF
TGTGCCAGCAGGCCCGGGGGGGGAATAGGCTATGGCTACACCTTC
>TRBV5-5|.|TRBJ2-2|few
CASSLRKTENTGELFF
TGTGCCAGCAGCCTCCGGAAGACCGAAAACACCGGGGAGCTGTTTTTT
>TRBV20-1|.|TRBJ1-1|many
CSASKGVEAFF
TGCAGTGCTAGTAAAGGGGTTGAAGCTTTCTTT
>TRBV4-1|.|TRBJ2-7|.
CASSRLMAYEQYF
TGCGCCAGCAGCCGACTCATGGCCTACGAGCAGTACTTC
>TRBV4-1|.|TRBJ2-1|.
CASSQVLRHEQFF
TGCGCCAGCAGCCAAGTTTTAAGGCATGAGCAGTTCTTC
>TRBV7-2|.|TRBJ2-5|once
CASSSPLEETQYF
TGTGCCAGCAGTTCGCCCTTGGAAGAGACCCAGTACTTC
>TRBV10-3|.|TRBJ2-1|.
CAISEQVGTYNEQFF
TGTGCCATCAGTGAGCAGGTGGGGACCTACAATGAGCAGTTCTTC
>TRBV6-1|TRBD1|TRBJ2-7|.
CASGLSVKTGADYEQYF
TGTGCCAGCGGGTTGAGCGTAAAGACAGGGGCCGATTACGAGCAGTACTTC
>TRBV6-5|.|TRBJ1-6|.
CASSYSILLGQYSPLHF
TGTGCCAGCAGTTACTCGATTCTACTAGGACAGTATTCACCCCTCCACTTT
>TRBV7-3|.|TRBJ1-6|once
CASSLGMRDSPLHF
TGTGCCAGCAGCTTGGGGATGAGGGATTCACCCCTCCACTTT
>TRBV10-1|.|TRBJ2-1|.
CASSRQMGYNEQFF
TGCGCCAGCAGTAGGCAGATGGGCTACAATGAGCAGTTCTTC
>TRBV19|TRBD1|TRBJ1-2|once
CASRTGGYGYTF
TGTGCCAGTAGGACAGGGGGCTATGGCTACACCTTC
>TRBV28|.|TRBJ2-5|once
CASSLSQPGGFRETQYF
TGTGCCAGCAGTTTATCCCAACCGGGGGGCTTCAGAGAGACCCAGTACTTC
>TRBV10-1|TRBD1|TRBJ1-2|.
CASLDPRQGYYGYTF
TGCGCCAGCCTTGACCCTAGACAGGGCTACTATGGCTACACCTTC
>TRBV9|TRBD2|TRBJ2-1|many
CASRANSGDEQFF
TGTGCCAGCAGAGCCAATAGCGGGGATGAGCAGTTCTTC
>TRBV12-3/TRBV12-4|.|TRBJ2-1|many
CASSFADEQFF
TGTGCCAGCAGTTTTGCGGATGAGCAGTTCTTC
>TRBV11-3|TRBD1|TRBJ1-5|many
CASSRTGVGQPQHF
TGTGCCAGCAGCCGGACAGGGGTGGGTCAGCCCCAGCATTTT
>TRBV7-9|.|TRBJ1-6|.
CASSFGTTSSPLHF
TGTGCCAGCAGCTTCGGGACAACTAGTTCACCCCTCCACTTT
>TRBV6-5|TRBD1|TRBJ2-7|many
CASSYSGQVYEQYF
TGTGCCAGCAGTTACTCCGGACAGGTGTACGAGCAGTACTTC
>TRBV20-1|TRBD2|TRBJ2-1|many
CSARELAGGPRYNEQFF
TGCAGTGCTAGAGAACTAGCGGGGGGGCCACGCTACAACGAGCAGTTCTTC
>TRBV2|.|TRBJ1-5|medium-sized
CASSPGPNNQPQHF
TGTGCCAGCAGCCCCGGACCGAACAATCAGCCCCAGCATTTT
>TRBV24-1|TRBD1|TRBJ1-1|.
CATSELTTGKAFF
TGTGCCACCAGTGAGCTCACGACAGGGAAAGCTTTCTTT
>TRBV9|TRBD1|TRBJ1-1|many
CASSVQGGTEAFF
TGTGCCAGCAGCGTACAGGGGGGGACTGAAGCTTTCTTT
>TRBV2|.|TRBJ1-2|.
CASSGGGAHDYGYTF
TGTGCCAGCAGTGGGGGGGGGGCCCACGACTATGGCTACACCTTC
>TRBV7-3|TRBD2|TRBJ2-3|.
CASSFSGGTDTQYF
TGTGCCAGCAGCTTTAGCGGGGGGACAGATACGCAGTATTTT
>TRBV12-3/TRBV12-4|TRBD1|TRBJ1-2|many
CASSEGTGGNYGYTF
TGTGCCAGCAGTGAGGGTACAGGGGGTAACTATGGCTACACCTTC
>TRBV5-6|TRBD1|TRBJ2-7|many
CASRYRDRGSYEQYF
TGTGCCAGCAGATACCGGGACAGGGGGTCCTACGAGCAGTACTTC
>TRBV12-3/TRBV12-4|TRBD1|TRBJ1-1|many
CTTDRGLWDGAFF
TGTACCACGGACAGGGGGCTTTGGGATGGAGCTTTCTTT
>TRBV7-9|.|TRBJ2-5|.
CASSVGEYQETQYF
TGTGCCAGCAGCGTCGGAGAGTACCAAGAGACCCAGTACTTC
>TRBV10-3|TRBD1|TRBJ1-5|.
CAISEGIGGTMPQHF
TGTGCCATCAGTGAGGGGATAGGGGGCACGATGCCCCAGCATTTT
>TRBV14|TRBD1|TRBJ1-2|many
CASSLHQQAGGENYGYTF
TGTGCCAGCAGCCTCCACCAACAGGCAGGGGGAGAGAACTATGGCTACACCTTC
>TRBV5-4|.|TRBJ2-6|many
CASTPFSGANVLTF
TGTGCCAGCACCCCCTTCTCTGGGGCCAACGTCCTGACTTTC
>TRBV2|.|TRBJ1-2|few
CASRVGEYGYTF
TGTGCCAGCAGGGTAGGGGAGTATGGCTACACCTTC
>TRBV9|.|TRBJ2-3|.
CASRKQGATDTQYF
TGTGCCAGCAGAAAACAGGGAGCCACAGATACGCAGTATTTT
>TRBV28|.|TRBJ1-1|.
CASSSRARTEAFF
TGTGCCAGCAGTTCCAGGGCGAGGACTGAAGCTTTCTTT
>TRBV4-3|.|TRBJ2-1|many
CASSREGTFGSYNEQFF
TGCGCCAGCAGTCGAGAGGGGACTTTCGGGTCCTACAATGAGCAGTTCTTC
>TRBV24-1|.|TRBJ1-2|.
CATSDFGDGYTF
TGTGCCACCAGTGATTTCGGGGATGGCTACACCTTC
>TRBV15|TRBD2|TRBJ2-3|.
CATSRGVAGRALEYF
TGTGCCACCAGCAGAGGGGTAGCGGGGAGGGCCCTGGAGTATTTT
>TRBV15|.|TRBJ2-7|.
CATSRKRDSYEQYF
TGTGCCACCAGCAGGAAACGGGACTCCTACGAGCAGTACTTC
>TRBV12-3/TRBV12-4|.|TRBJ2-7|many
CASSLGTDYEQYF
TGTGCCAGCAGTTTAGGGACAGACTACGAGCAGTACTTC
>TRBV7-8|.|TRBJ1-5|many
CASSLVGGGVGNQPQHF
TGTGCCAGCAGCTTAGTTGGGGGCGGGGTGGGCAATCAGCCCCAGCATTTT
>TRBV2|TRBD1|TRBJ1-1|.
CASRQGIGAFF
TGTGCCAGCAGACAGGGGATTGGAGCTTTCTTT
>TRBV7-8|.|TRBJ1-2|medium-sized
CASSSSPDTIGYTF
TGTGCCAGCAGCTCCTCTCCAGACACGATTGGCTACACCTTC
>TRBV12-3/TRBV12-4|.|TRBJ2-2|many
CASSLGGTGELFF
TGTGCCAGCAGTTTGGGGGGCACCGGGGAGCTGTTTTTT
>TRBV20-1|.|TRBJ1-1|.
CSARDPTNGQLNTEAFF
TGCAGTGCTAGAGATCCCACTAACGGACAGCTGAACACTGAAGCTTTCTTT